The 26 T cell receptor beta chains given below trace back to one sample, sequenced in a study of T cell repertoires in ileal Crohn's disease. Repertoires were generated with immunoSEQ multiplex PCR, while TCRdb's copy carries only in-frame clones and drops some. The repertoire holds 5,500 to 8,000 clones, with 84% as singletons. Sequencing was done on a sample of ileal tissue. The receptors were sampled from an adult with Crohn's disease.

The chain carries TRBV5-1 and TRBJ1-1, with no clear D. CDR3 size: 15 residues. V lost 0 bases and J 3 bases, leaving 12 bases between the germline ends. Germline values: CDR1 SGHRS, CDR2 YFSETQ. The CDR3 protein is CASSLANFGDTEAFF. CDR3 bases: TGCGCCAGCAGCTTGGCAAACTTCGGGGACACTGAAGCTTTCTTT.

This clone was found once. The chain uses TRBV18 and TRBJ2-5; D call uncertain. The length of the CDR3 is 13 residues. V was pared by 2 bases and J by 5 bases, with 9 bases between. CDR1 is KGHSH and CDR2 is LQKENI in the germline V gene. The CDR3 here is CASSPGAAETQYF. The CDR3 DNA reads TGTGCCAGCTCACCAGGAGCCGCGGAGACCCAGTACTTC.

This chain joins TRBV7-3 and TRBJ1-3, with TRBD1 matching over 7 bases. J lost 4 bases, V lost 5 bases, and 5 bases had no gene match. Per the germline V gene, CDR1 is SGHTA and CDR2 is FQGTGA. The CDR3 contains 14 residues. The CDR3 nucleotides are TGTGCCAGCAGCGAAACAGGGGCGGGAAACACCATATATTTT. Its protein is CASSETGAGNTIYF.

The CDR3 loop is CAWKSRGGETQYF. The CDR3 DNA reads as TGTGCCTGGAAATCCCGGGGGGGAGAGACCCAGTACTTC. The chain couples TRBV30 to TRBJ2-5; 8 bases map to TRBD2. The CDR3 runs 13 residues. In germline, CDR1 is GTSNPN, CDR2 SVGIG (reference sequence). The J segment lost 4 bases and the V segment lost 4 bases, leaving 5 bases of the junction unmatched.

The chain carries TRBV10-3 and TRBJ2-1, with TRBD2 matching over 13 bases. The CDR3 is 15 amino acids. The germline V gene has CDR1 ENHRY and CDR2 SYGVKD. Losses at the gene ends were 6 bases for V and 6 bases for J; bases not matched to a gene: 5. The CDR3 region is CAISGLAGVSNEQFF. CDR3 nucleotide sequence: TGTGCCATCAGCGGACTAGCGGGAGTATCCAATGAGCAGTTCTTC.

V and J are TRBV6-1 and TRBJ2-2; 8 bases map to TRBD2. The CDR3 contains 13 residues. J gave up 7 bases and V 8 bases, and 6 bases lay outside the gene matches. Germline V gives CDR1 MNHNS, CDR2 SASEGT. The CDR3 DNA is TGTGCCAGCGAGAAGCGGGAGTTCGGGGAGCTGTTTTTT. As protein: CASEKREFGELFF.

This chain connects TRBV4-2 to TRBJ2-5; 10 bases fit TRBD2. The J call is doubtful: the DNA matches TRBJ2-7 better. This CDR3 has 18 amino acids. Germline lookup yields CDR1 LGHNA and CDR2 YNFKEQ. CDR3 residues: CASSQGLAGGAFNYEQYF. The CDR3 nucleotides are TGTGCCAGCAGCCAAGGTTTAGCGGGAGGCGCTTTCAACTACGAGCAGTACTTC.

The J gene is TRBJ1-4, the V gene TRBV5-6, with 7 bases aligning to TRBD1. The CDR3 runs to 14 residues. J gave up 8 bases and V 0 bases, and 4 bases lay outside the gene matches. In germline, CDR1 is SGHDT, CDR2 YYEEEE. The DNA of the CDR3 is TGTGCCAGCAGCTTGGTGACAGGGCGAGAAAAACTGTTTTTT. It yields the protein CASSLVTGREKLFF.

This chain uses TRBV10-3 with TRBJ1-1; D remains unclear. Germline assignment: CDR1 ENHRY and CDR2 SYGVKD. V shed 6 bases and J shed 1 base, with 9 bases lying between them. The CDR3 contains 13 residues. The CDR3 here is CAISQQRNTEAFF. DNA for the CDR3: TGTGCCATCAGCCAACAGAGGAACACTGAAGCTTTCTTT.

The rearrangement uses TRBV21-1 and TRBJ2-7; TRBD2, the table's D call, was not compared with the DNA. TRBV21-1 is deemed a pseudogene. This CDR3 is 15 amino acids long. The CDR3 reads CASSRIPGLPYEQYF. CDR3 sequence (DNA): TGTGCCAGCAGCAGGATTCCGGGACTACCCTACGAGCAGTACTTC.

Of note for this clone: The sample holds other DNA sequences that translate to the same CDR3. This chain uses TRBV6-1 with TRBJ2-5; D possibly corresponds to TRBD1 (6 bases). This CDR3 has 14 residues. Germline CDR1 and CDR2: MNHNS and SASEGT. Deletions cut 2 bases from V and 4 bases from J, with 11 bases between. The CDR3: CASSETRGRETQYF. CDR3 DNA sequence: TGTGCCAGCAGTGAAACCAGGGGTCGAGAGACCCAGTACTTC.

The V gene is TRBV10-3, the J gene TRBJ2-2; tentative D call: TRBD1 (5 bases). CDR1 and CDR2 from the germline V gene are ENHRY and SYGVKD. Trimming pared 0 bases from V and 2 bases from J, leaving 7 bases between. The CDR3 is made up of 15 amino acids. In nucleotides, the CDR3 is TGTGCCATCAGTGAGTCTCAGGGTAACACCGGGGAGCTGTTTTTT. This translates into CAISESQGNTGELFF.

The chain links TRBV9 to TRBJ1-2; possibly TRBD1 for D (6 bases). The CDR3 sequence is 12 residues long. Per germline, CDR1 SGDLS and CDR2 YYNGEE. Deletions cut 0 bases from V and 8 bases from J, with 8 bases between. The CDR3 reads CASSVGGHGYTF. As DNA, the CDR3 is TGTGCCAGCAGCGTAGGGGGGCACGGCTACACCTTC. Drawing the rest from reference TRBV9 and TRBJ1-2, the complete variable domain is DSGVTQTPKHLITATGQRVTLRCSPRSGDLSVYWYQQSLDQGLQFLIQYYNGEERAKGNILERFSAQQFPDLHSELNLSSLELGDSALYFCASSVGGHGYTFGSGTRLTVV.

J is TRBJ1-1 and V is TRBV25-1; 7 bases are a match to TRBD1. V was clipped by 2 bases and J by 10 bases; unmatched bases: 7. CDR3 length equals 13 residues. The germline V gene encodes CDR1 MGHDK and CDR2 SYGVNS. CDR3: CASSEQARGRAFF. CDR3 nucleotide sequence: TGTGCCAGCAGTGAACAAGCCAGGGGGAGAGCTTTCTTT.

The chain is built from TRBV29-1 and TRBJ2-1; TRBD1 agrees at 11 bases. The CDR3 is 14 amino acids. V shed 7 bases, J shed 7 bases, and the junction held 9 bases outside the gene matches. The germline V gene has CDR1 SQVTM and CDR2 ANQGSEA. DNA for the CDR3: TGCAGCGCCTATAGGGGACAGGGGGATAATGAGCAGTTCTTC. The encoded protein is CSAYRGQGDNEQFF.

V and J are TRBV7-9 and TRBJ1-4; a weak D match, TRBD1 (6 bases). Germline V gene sequence: CDR1 SEHNR, CDR2 FQNEAQ (reference sequence). The CDR3 has 14 amino acids. The ends were cut back, 5 bases at V and 2 bases at J, with 9 bases in the middle. In DNA form, the CDR3 reads TGTGCCAGCAGCAAACAGGGTACTAATGAAAAACTGTTTTTT. It codes for CASSKQGTNEKLFF.

This chain links TRBV6-1 with TRBJ1-2, with TRBD1 identical over 8 bases. Trimming cost V 2 bases and J 0 bases; bases outside gene matches: 11. In germline, CDR1 is MNHNS, CDR2 SASEGT. This CDR3 is 18 amino acids long. This chain's CDR3 is CASSEISGTGRANYGYTF. CDR3 nucleotides: TGTGCCAGCAGTGAAATCTCCGGGACAGGAAGAGCTAACTATGGCTACACCTTC.

J is TRBJ1-1 and V is TRBV11-2; 8 bases align to TRBD1. V shed 5 bases, J shed 4 bases, and the junction held 6 bases outside the gene matches. CDR1 SGHAT and CDR2 FQNNGV come from the germline V gene. The CDR3 runs to 14 residues. CDR3 residues: CASSPTGDGTEAFF. CDR3 in DNA: TGTGCCAGCAGCCCGACAGGGGATGGCACTGAAGCTTTCTTT.

This clone was observed a single time. The chain is built from TRBV19 and TRBJ2-7, with D hard to call. CDR1 LNHDA and CDR2 SQIVND come from the germline V gene (reference sequence). The CDR3 runs to 13 residues. Trimming took off 1 base at V and 3 bases at J, with 7 bases between the two ends. CDR3 DNA: TGTGCCAGTAGTATAGGCAGTGTCTACGAGCAGTACTTC. Protein: CASSIGSVYEQYF.

The chain couples TRBV19 to TRBJ1-1; D uncertain. Germline V gene lookup returns CDR1 LNHDA and CDR2 SQIVND (reference sequence). Trimming cost V 8 bases and J 3 bases, with 10 bases left between them. This CDR3 has 12 amino acids. The CDR3 is CASQAWDTEAFF. As DNA, the CDR3 is TGTGCCAGTCAGGCCTGGGACACTGAAGCTTTCTTT.

The gene calls are TRBV27 and TRBJ1-4; perhaps TRBD1 as D (5 bases). From germline, CDR1 is MNHEY and CDR2 SMNVEV (reference sequence). There are 14 residues in the CDR3. V dropped 4 bases and J dropped 5 bases, with 11 bases sitting between them. The CDR3 loop is CASSSKYRNEKLFF. CDR3 bases: TGTGCCAGCAGTTCTAAATACAGGAATGAAAAACTGTTTTTT.

The CDR3 DNA reads TGCGCCAGCAGTGAGTCGGCTAGCGGGAGGACCCACGAGCAGTACTTC. This codes for CASSESASGRTHEQYF. The chain carries TRBV10-1 and TRBJ2-7, with 11 bases matching TRBD2. The junction had 6 bases not matched to a gene; V was cut back by 0 bases and J by 5 bases. The CDR3 has 16 residues. The germline V gene has CDR1 WNHNN and CDR2 SYGVQD (reference sequence).

This clone was counted only a few times. V usage is TRBV6-6 and J usage is TRBJ1-6; 7 positions agree with TRBD1. V gave up 5 bases and J gave up 6 bases; unmatched junction bases: 1. Germline CDR1 is MNHNY and CDR2 is SVGAGI (reference sequence). The CDR3 runs 13 residues. The CDR3 DNA reads as TGTGCCAGCAGTGGGACAGCTAATTCACCCCTCCACTTT. It specifies CASSGTANSPLHF.

The chain recombines TRBV7-8 with TRBJ1-5; D is possibly TRBD1 (5 bases). With 1 base removed from V and 11 bases from J, the gap between germline ends came to 21 bases. In germline, CDR1 is SGHVS, CDR2 FQNEAQ. The CDR3 has 16 residues. DNA for the CDR3: TGTGCCAGCAGCTTAGTCGGGGGGAGGCCCTTTAGGTCCCAGCATTTT. Translation: CASSLVGGRPFRSQHF.

This clone is a singleton in its sample. The rearrangement uses TRBV13 and TRBJ2-1; weak D call: TRBD2 (6 bases). The germline V gene has CDR1 PRHDT and CDR2 FYEKMQ (reference sequence). This CDR3 is built from 16 residues. The V gene lost 5 bases and the J gene lost 5 bases, with 19 bases spanning the gap. Written as DNA, the CDR3 is TGTGCCAGCAGCCAAACCTCTATCGGGAGAGACAATGAGCAGTTCTTC. Translation gives CASSQTSIGRDNEQFF.

The chain uses TRBV6-6 and TRBJ1-1, with TRBD1 as a possible D gene (6 bases). The CDR3 sequence is 13 residues long. In germline, CDR1 is MNHNY, CDR2 SVGAGI (reference sequence). V was cut by 6 bases and J by 11 bases, with 19 bases left in between. The CDR3: CASRPGATGAAFF. Written as DNA, the CDR3 is TGTGCCAGCAGGCCAGGGGCCACCGGGGCGGCTTTCTTT.